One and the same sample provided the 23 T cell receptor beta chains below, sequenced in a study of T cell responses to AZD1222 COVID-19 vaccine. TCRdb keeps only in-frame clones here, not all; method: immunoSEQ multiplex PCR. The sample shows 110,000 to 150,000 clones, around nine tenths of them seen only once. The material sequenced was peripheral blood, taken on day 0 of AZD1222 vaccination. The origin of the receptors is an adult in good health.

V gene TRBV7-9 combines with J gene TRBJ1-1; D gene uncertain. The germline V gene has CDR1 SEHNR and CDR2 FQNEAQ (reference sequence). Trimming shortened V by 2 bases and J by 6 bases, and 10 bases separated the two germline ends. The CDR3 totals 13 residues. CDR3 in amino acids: CASSLIPEPEAFF. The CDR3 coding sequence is TGTGCCAGCAGCTTAATCCCCGAACCTGAAGCTTTCTTT. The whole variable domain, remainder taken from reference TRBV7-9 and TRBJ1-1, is DTGVSQNPRHKITKRGQNVTFRCDPISEHNRLYWYRQTLGQGPEFLTYFQNEAQLEKSRLLSDRFSAERPKGSFSTLEIQRTEQGDSAMYLCASSLIPEPEAFFGQGTRLTVV.

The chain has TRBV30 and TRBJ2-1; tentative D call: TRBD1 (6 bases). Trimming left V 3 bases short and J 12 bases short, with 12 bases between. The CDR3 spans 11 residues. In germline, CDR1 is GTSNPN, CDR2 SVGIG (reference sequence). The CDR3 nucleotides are TGTGCCTGGAGACGAACGACAGGGCAGTTCTTC. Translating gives CAWRRTTGQFF.

CDR3 DNA: TGTGCCTGCGAAAGGGACGCGCAGGGTGGGGCAGGGGAAAAACTGTTTTTT. It specifies CACERDAQGGAGEKLFF. The J gene is TRBJ1-4, the V gene TRBV30; D possibly corresponds to TRBD1 (5 bases). The V and J ends lost 6 bases and 8 bases respectively, with 28 bases between them. CDR3 length: 17 residues. Looked up from germline, CDR1 is GTSNPN and CDR2 is SVGIG (reference sequence).

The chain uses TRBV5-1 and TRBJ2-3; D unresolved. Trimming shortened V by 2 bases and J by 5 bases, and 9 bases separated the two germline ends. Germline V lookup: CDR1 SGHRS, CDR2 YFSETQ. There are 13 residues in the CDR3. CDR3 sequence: CASSFPPKDTQYF. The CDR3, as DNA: TGCGCCAGCAGCTTCCCCCCCAAAGATACGCAGTATTTT.

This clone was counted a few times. CDR3 residues: CASKPTASGDEQFF. In DNA, the CDR3 is TGTGCCAGCAAACCTACCGCGTCGGGGGATGAGCAGTTCTTC. This chain links TRBV6-4 with TRBJ2-1, with D possibly being TRBD2 (6 bases). This CDR3 contains 14 residues. V lost 7 bases to trimming and J lost 8 bases, with 18 bases between them. Germline V gene sequence: CDR1 MRHNA, CDR2 SNTAGT.

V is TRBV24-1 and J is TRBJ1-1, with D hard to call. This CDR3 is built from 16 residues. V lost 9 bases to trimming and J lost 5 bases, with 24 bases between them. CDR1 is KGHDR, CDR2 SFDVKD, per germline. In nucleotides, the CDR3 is TGTGCCACCCCCCGGGGAGTGAACACTTTTAGGACTGAAGCTTTCTTT. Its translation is CATPRGVNTFRTEAFF.

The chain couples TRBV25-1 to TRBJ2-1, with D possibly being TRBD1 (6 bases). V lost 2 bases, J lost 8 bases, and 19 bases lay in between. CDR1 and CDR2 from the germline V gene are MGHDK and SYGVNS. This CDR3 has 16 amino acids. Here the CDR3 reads CASSELGAVGVHEQFF. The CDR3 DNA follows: TGTGCCAGCAGTGAACTGGGGGCGGTGGGTGTCCATGAGCAGTTCTTC.

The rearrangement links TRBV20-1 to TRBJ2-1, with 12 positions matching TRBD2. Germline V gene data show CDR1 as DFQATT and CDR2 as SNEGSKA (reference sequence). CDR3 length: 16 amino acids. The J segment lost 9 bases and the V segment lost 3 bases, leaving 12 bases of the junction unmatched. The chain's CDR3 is CSASRSTSGSSGEQFF. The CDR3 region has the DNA TGCAGTGCTAGTAGGTCGACTAGCGGGAGTAGCGGTGAGCAGTTCTTC.

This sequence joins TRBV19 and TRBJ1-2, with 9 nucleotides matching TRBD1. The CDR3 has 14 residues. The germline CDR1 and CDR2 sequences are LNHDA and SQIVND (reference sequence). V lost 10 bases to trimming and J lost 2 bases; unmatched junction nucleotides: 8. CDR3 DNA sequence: TGTGCCACCATTCCGGGACAGGGAAACTATGGCTACACCTTC. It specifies CATIPGQGNYGYTF.

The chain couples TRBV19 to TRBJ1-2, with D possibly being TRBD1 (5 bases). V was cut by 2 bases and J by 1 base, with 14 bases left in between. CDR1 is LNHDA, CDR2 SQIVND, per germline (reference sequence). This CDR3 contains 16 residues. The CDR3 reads CASSIRKTEVNYGYTF. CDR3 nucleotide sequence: TGTGCCAGTAGTATACGCAAGACAGAGGTTAACTATGGCTACACCTTC.

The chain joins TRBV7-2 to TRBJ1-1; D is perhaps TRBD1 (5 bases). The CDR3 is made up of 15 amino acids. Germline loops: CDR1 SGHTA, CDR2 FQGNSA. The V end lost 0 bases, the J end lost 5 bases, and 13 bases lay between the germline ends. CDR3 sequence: CASSLAAGVGTEAFF. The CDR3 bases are TGTGCCAGCAGCTTAGCGGCGGGGGTCGGGACTGAAGCTTTCTTT.

The CDR3 region has the DNA TGCGCCAGCAGTGGTCCCGGGACTAGCGACTCCTACAATGAGCAGTTCTTC. Residues: CASSGPGTSDSYNEQFF. The chain is built from TRBV10-1 and TRBJ2-1; 10 positions agree with TRBD2. In germline, CDR1 is WNHNN, CDR2 SYGVQD (reference sequence). The V and J ends lost 4 bases and 0 bases, in that order; junction bases with no gene match: 6. This CDR3 contains 17 residues.

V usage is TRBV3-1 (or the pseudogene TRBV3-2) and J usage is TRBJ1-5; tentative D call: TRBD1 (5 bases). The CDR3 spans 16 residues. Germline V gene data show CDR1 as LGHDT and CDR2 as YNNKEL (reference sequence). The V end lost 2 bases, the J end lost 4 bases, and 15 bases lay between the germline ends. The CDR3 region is CASSQSAAGGNQPQHF. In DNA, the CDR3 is TGTGCCAGCAGCCAATCCGCGGCCGGGGGAAATCAGCCCCAGCATTTT.

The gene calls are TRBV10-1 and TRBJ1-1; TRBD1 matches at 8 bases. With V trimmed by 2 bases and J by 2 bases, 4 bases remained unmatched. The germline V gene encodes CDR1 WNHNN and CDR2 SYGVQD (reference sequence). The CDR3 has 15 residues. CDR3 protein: CASSEQGAKNTEAFF. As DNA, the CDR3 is TGCGCCAGCAGTGAGCAGGGGGCGAAAAACACTGAAGCTTTCTTT.

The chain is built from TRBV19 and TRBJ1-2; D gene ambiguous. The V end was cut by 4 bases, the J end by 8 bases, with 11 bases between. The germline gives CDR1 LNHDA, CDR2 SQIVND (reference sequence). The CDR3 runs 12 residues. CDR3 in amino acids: CASSTTAIGYTF. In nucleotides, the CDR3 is TGTGCCAGTAGTACAACAGCTATCGGCTACACCTTC.

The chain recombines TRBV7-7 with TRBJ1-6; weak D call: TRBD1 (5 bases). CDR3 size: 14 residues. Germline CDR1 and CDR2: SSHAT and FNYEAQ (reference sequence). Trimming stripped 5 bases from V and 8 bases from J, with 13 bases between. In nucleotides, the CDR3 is TGTGCCAGCAGCCTACGGGACGGCGATTCACCCCTCCACTTT. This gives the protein CASSLRDGDSPLHF.

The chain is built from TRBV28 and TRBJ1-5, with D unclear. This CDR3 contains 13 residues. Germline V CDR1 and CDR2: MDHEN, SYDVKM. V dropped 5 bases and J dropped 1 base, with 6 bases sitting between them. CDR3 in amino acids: CASSIGSNQPQHF. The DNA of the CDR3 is TGTGCCAGCAGTATTGGGAGCAATCAGCCCCAGCATTTT.

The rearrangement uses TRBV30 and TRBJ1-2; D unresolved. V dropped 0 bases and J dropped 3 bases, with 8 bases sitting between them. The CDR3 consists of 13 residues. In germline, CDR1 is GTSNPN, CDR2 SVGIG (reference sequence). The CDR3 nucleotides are TGTGCCTGGAGTGTTGAGCAGTACTATGGCTACACCTTC. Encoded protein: CAWSVEQYYGYTF.

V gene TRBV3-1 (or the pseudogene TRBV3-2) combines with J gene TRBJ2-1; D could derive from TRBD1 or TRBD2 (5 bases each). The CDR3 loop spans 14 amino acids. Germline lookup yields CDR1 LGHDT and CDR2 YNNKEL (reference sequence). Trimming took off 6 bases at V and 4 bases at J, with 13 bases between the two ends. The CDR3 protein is CASRGDGQYNEQFF. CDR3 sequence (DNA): TGTGCCAGCAGGGGGGATGGGCAGTACAATGAGCAGTTCTTC.

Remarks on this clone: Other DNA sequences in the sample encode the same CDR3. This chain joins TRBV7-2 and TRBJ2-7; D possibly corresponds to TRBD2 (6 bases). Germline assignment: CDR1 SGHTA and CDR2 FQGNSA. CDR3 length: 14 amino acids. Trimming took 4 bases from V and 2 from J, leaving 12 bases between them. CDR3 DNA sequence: TGTGCCAGCAGCTCCCGGGACTCGCCCTACGAGCAGTACTTC. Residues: CASSSRDSPYEQYF.

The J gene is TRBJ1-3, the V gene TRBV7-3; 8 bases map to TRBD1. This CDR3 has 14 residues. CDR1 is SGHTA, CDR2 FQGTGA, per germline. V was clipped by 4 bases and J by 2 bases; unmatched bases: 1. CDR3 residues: CASSSGQAGNTIYF. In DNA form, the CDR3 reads TGTGCCAGCAGCTCGGGACAGGCTGGAAACACCATATATTTT.

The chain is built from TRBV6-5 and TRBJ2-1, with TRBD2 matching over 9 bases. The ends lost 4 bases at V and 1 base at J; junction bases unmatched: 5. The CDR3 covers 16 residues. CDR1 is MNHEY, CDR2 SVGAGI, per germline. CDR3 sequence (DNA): TGTGCCAGCAGTTTTAGACTAGCGGATTCCTACAATGAGCAGTTCTTC. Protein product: CASSFRLADSYNEQFF.

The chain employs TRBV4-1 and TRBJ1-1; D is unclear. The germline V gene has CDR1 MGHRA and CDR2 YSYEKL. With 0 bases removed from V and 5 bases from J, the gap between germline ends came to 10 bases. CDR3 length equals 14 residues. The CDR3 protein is CASSQETRWTEAFF. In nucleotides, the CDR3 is TGCGCCAGCAGCCAAGAAACGAGGTGGACTGAAGCTTTCTTT.